This section outlines one T cell receptor beta chain sequence together with its context. Its antigen is as yet unknown. The germline V gene has CDR1 MDHEN and CDR2 SYDVKM. This CDR3 contains 16 residues. Between the trimmed V and J ends, which lost 7 bases and 5 bases, there was a span of 21 bases. The study gave focal radiation plus ipilimumab CTLA-4 blockade to patients with chemo-refractory metastatic non-small-cell lung cancer. Some clones are missing from TCRdb's copy, which holds only in-frame ones; the method was immunoSEQ multiplex PCR. The table includes 51,000 or so clones, around 76% detected once. These data belong to a study of radiotherapy plus CTLA-4 blockade in lung cancer. Turning to the study itself: Objective response rate was more than 15%; disease control rate, around 30%.

Points from the study as a whole: Early clone dynamics of blood T cells, plus interferon-beta, reportedly predicted response best. Radiotherapy with ipilimumab was followed by blood expansion of tumor-derived clones.

The TCR originated in a human donor with non-small cell lung cancer who had stable disease on radiotherapy plus ipilimumab. Material: peripheral blood, obtained from a patient treated with radiotherapy plus ipilimumab. The chain couples TRBV28 to TRBJ2-4, with D perhaps being TRBD1 or TRBD2 (5 bases each). CDR3 in DNA: TGTGCCAGCAACAAGCCCGGGGCCGATCCTCAAAACATTCAGTACTTC. It specifies CASNKPGADPQNIQYF.